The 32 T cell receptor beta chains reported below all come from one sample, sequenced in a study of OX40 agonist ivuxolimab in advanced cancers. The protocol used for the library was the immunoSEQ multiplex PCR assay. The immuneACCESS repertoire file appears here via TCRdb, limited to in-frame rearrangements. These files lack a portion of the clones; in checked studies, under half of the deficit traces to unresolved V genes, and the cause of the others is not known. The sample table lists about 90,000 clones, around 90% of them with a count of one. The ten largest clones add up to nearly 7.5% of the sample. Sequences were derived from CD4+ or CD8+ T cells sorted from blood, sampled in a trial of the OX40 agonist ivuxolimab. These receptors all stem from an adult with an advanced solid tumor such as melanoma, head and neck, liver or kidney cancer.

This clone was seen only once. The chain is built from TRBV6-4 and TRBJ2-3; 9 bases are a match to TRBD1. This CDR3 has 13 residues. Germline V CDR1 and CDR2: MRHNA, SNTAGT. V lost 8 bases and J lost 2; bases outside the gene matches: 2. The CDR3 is CASRDRVTDTQYF. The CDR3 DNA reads TGTGCCAGCCGGGACAGGGTCACAGATACGCAGTATTTT.

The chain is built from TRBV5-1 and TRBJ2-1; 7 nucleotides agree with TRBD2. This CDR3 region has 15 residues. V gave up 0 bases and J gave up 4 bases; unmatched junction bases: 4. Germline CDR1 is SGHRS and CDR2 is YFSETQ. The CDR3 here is CASSLVAGAYNEQFF. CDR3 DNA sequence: TGCGCCAGCAGCTTGGTGGCGGGAGCTTACAATGAGCAGTTCTTC.

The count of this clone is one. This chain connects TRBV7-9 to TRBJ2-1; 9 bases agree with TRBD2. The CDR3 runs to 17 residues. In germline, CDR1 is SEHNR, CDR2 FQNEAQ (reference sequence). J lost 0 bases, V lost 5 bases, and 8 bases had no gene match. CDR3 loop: CASSPGAGGPSYNEQFF. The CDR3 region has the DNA TGTGCCAGCAGCCCTGGGGCGGGAGGGCCCTCCTACAATGAGCAGTTCTTC.

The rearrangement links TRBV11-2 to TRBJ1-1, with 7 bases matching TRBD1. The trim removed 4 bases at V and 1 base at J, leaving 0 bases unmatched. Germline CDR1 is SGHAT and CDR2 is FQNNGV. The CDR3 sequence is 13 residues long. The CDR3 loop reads CASSWDRNTEAFF. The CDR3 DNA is TGTGCCAGCAGCTGGGACAGGAACACTGAAGCTTTCTTT.

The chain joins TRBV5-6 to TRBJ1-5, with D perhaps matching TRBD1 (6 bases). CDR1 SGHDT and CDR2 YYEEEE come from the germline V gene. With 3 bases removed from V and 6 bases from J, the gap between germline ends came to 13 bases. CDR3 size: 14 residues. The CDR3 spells CASSYLQGGQPQHF. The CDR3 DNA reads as TGTGCCAGCAGCTATCTACAGGGCGGTCAGCCCCAGCATTTT. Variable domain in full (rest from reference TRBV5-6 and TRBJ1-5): DAGVTQSPTHLIKTRGQQVTLRCSPKSGHDTVSWYQQALGQGPQFIFQYYEEEERQRGNFPDRFSGHQFPNYSSELNVNALLLGDSALYLCASSYLQGGQPQHFGDGTRLSIL.

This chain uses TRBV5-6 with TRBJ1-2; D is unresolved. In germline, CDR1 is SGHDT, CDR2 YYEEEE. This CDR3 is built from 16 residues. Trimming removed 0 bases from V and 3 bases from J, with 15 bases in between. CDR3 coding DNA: TGTGCCAGCAGCTTGGAGGGCTCGGCAGGTTACTATGGCTACACCTTC. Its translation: CASSLEGSAGYYGYTF.

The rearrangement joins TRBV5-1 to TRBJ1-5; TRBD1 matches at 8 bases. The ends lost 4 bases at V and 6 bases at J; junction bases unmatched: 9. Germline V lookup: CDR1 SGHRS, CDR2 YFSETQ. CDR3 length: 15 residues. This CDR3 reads CASSPGQGIAQPQHF. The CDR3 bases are TGCGCCAGCAGCCCAGGACAGGGAATTGCTCAGCCCCAGCATTTT.

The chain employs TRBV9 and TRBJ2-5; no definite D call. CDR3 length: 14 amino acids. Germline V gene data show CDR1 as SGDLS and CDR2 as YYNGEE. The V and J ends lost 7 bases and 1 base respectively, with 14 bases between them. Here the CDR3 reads CASGRLCAQETQYF. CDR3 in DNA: TGTGCCAGCGGTCGGCTTTGCGCCCAAGAGACCCAGTACTTC. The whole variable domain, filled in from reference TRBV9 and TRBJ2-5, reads DSGVTQTPKHLITATGQRVTLRCSPRSGDLSVYWYQQSLDQGLQFLIQYYNGEERAKGNILERFSAQQFPDLHSELNLSSLELGDSALYFCASGRLCAQETQYFGPGTRLLVL.

The chain's CDR3 is CASSPGGASLSEQYF. CDR3 bases: TGTGCCAGCTCACCAGGCGGAGCCTCCCTGAGCGAGCAGTACTTC. The chain combines TRBV18 with TRBJ2-7, with D unresolved. In germline, CDR1 is KGHSH, CDR2 LQKENI. The V gene lost 2 bases and the J gene lost 6 bases, with 17 bases spanning the gap. This CDR3 has 15 amino acids.

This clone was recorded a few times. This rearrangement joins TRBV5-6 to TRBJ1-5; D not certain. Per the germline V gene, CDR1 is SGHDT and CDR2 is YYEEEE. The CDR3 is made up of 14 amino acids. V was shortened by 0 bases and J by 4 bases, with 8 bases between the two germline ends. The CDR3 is CASSLAQLNQPQHF. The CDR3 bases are TGTGCCAGCAGCTTGGCCCAGCTTAATCAGCCCCAGCATTTT.

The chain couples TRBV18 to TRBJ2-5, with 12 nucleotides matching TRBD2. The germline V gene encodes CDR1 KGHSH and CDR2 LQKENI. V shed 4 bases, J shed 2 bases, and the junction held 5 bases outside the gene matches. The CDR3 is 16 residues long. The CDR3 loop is CASSLSTSGGQETQYF. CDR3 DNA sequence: TGTGCCAGCTCACTGTCGACTAGCGGGGGACAAGAGACCCAGTACTTC.

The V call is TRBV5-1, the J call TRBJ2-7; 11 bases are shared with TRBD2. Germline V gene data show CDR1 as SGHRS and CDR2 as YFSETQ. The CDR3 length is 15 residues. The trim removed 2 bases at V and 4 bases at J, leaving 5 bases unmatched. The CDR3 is CASSFRTSGPYEQYF. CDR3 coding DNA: TGCGCCAGCAGCTTCCGGACTAGCGGGCCGTACGAGCAGTACTTC.

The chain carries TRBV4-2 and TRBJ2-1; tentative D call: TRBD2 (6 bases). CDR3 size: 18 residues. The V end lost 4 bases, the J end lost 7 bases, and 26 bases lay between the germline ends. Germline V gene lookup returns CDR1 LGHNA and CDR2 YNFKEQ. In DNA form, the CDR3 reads TGTGCCAGCAGCCGACTAATGGGTAGCGGCCACCCGGGTAATGAGCAGTTCTTC. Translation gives CASSRLMGSGHPGNEQFF.

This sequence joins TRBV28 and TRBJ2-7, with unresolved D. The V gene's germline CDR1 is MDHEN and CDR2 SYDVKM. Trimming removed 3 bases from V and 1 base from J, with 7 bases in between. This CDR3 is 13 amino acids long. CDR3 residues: CASSFRQSYEQYF. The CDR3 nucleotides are TGTGCCAGCAGTTTTCGGCAGTCCTACGAGCAGTACTTC.

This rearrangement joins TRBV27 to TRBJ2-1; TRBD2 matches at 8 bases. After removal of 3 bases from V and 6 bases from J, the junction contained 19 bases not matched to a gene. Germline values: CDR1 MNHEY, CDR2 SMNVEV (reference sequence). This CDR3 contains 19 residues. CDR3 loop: CASSFLGSGTRSYFNEQFF. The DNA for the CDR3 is TGTGCCAGCAGTTTCCTCGGTAGCGGGACCCGGAGTTATTTCAATGAGCAGTTCTTC.

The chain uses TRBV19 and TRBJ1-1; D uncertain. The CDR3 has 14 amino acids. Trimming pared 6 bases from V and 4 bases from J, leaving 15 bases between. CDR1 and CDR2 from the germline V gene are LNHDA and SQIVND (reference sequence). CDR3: CASSPRPAGTEAFF. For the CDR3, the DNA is TGTGCCAGTAGCCCCCGACCCGCCGGCACTGAAGCTTTCTTT.

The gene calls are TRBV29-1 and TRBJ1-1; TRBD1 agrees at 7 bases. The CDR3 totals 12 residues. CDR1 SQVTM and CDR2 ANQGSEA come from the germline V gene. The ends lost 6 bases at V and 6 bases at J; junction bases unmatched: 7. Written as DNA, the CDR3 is TGCAGCGTGCTCACAGGGGAACCTGAAGCTTTCTTT. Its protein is CSVLTGEPEAFF.

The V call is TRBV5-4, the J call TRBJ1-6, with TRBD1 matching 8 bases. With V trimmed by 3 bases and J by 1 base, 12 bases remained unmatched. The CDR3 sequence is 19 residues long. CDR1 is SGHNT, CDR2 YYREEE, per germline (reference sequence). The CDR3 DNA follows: TGTGCCAGCAGCTCTGGACAGGGATTGCAAGGGTCCTATAATTCACCCCTCCACTTT. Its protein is CASSSGQGLQGSYNSPLHF.

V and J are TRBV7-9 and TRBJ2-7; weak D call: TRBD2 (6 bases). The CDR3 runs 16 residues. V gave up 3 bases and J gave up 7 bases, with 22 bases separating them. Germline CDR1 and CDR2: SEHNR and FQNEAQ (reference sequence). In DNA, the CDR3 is TGTGCCAGCAGCTTGCTTGGAGGGGAGGACCTTGAAGAGCAGTACTTC. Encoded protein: CASSLLGGEDLEEQYF.

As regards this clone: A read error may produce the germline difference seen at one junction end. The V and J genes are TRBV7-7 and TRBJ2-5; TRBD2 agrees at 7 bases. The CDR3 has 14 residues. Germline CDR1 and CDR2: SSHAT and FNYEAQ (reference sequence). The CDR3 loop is CASSEWGGQETQYF. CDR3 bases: TGTGCTAGCAGCGAATGGGGGGGCCAAGAGACCCAGTACTTC.

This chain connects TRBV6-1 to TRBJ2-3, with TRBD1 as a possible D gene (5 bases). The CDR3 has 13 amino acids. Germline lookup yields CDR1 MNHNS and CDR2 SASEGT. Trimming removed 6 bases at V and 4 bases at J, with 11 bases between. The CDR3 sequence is CASSQGPADTQYF. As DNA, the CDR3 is TGTGCCAGCAGCCAGGGTCCAGCAGATACGCAGTATTTT.

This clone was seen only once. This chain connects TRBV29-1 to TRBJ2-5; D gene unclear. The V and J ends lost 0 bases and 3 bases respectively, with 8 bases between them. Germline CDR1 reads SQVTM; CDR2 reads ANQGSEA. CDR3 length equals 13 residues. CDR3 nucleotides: TGCAGCGTTGAAGAGTACACAGAAGAGACCCAGTACTTC. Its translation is CSVEEYTEETQYF.

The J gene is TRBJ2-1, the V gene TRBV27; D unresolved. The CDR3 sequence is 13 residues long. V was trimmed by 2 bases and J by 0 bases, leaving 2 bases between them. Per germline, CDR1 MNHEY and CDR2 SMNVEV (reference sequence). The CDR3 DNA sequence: TGTGCCAGCAGTTTAGGCTCCTACAATGAGCAGTTCTTC. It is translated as CASSLGSYNEQFF.

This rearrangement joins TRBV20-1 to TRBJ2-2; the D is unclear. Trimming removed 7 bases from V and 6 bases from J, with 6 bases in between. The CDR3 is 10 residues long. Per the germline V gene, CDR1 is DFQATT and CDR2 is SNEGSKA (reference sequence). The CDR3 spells CSDQAGELFF. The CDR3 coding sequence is TGCAGTGACCAGGCCGGGGAGCTGTTTTTT.

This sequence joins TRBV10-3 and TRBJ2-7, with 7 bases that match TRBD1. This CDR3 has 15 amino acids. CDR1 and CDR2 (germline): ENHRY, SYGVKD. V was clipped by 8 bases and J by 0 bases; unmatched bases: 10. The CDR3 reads CAIGGQDTFSYEQYF. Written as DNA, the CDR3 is TGTGCCATCGGAGGACAGGACACCTTCTCCTACGAGCAGTACTTC.

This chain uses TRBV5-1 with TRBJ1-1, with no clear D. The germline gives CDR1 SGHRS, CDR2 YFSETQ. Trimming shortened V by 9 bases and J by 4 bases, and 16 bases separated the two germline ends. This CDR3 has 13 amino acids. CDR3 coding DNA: TGCGCCACCGCTGGCCCCTCGGGCACTGAAGCTTTCTTT. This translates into CATAGPSGTEAFF.

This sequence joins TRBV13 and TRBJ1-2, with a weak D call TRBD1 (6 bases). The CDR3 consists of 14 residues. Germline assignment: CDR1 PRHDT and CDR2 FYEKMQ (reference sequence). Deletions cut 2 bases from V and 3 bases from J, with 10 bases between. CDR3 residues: CASSLRGGDYGYTF. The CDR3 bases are TGTGCCAGCAGCTTACGGGGGGGCGACTATGGCTACACCTTC.

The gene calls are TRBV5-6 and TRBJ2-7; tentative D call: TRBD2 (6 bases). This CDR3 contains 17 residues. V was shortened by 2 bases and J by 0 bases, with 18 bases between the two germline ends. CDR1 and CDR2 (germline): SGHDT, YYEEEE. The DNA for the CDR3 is TGTGCCAGCAGCTTTAGGTCTAGCGCGCCGAACTCCTACGAGCAGTACTTC. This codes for CASSFRSSAPNSYEQYF.

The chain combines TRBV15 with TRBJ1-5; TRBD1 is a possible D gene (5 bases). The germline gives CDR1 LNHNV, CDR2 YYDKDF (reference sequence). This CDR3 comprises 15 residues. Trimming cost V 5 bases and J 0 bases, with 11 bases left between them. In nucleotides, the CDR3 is TGTGCCACCAGCGGGGGTTTGGGTAGCAATCAGCCCCAGCATTTT. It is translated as CATSGGLGSNQPQHF.

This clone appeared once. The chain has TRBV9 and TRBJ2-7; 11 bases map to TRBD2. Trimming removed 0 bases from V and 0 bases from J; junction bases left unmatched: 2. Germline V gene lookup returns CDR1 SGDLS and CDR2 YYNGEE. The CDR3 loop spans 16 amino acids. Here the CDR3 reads CASSVGLAGPSYEQYF. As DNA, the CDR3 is TGTGCCAGCAGCGTAGGACTAGCGGGACCCTCCTACGAGCAGTACTTC.

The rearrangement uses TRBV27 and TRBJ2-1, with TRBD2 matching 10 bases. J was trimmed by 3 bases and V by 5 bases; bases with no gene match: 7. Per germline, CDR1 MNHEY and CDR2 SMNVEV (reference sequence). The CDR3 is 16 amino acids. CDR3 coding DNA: TGTGCCAGCAGTCCCCCAAGCGGGAGGGACTACAATGAGCAGTTCTTC. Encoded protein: CASSPPSGRDYNEQFF.

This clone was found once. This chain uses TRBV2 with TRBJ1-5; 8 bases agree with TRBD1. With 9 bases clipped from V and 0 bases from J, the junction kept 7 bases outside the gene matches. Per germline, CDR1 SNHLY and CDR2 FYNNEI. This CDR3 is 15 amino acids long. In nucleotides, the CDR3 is TGTGCCAGTTTCCGGGACAGGTATAGCAATCAGCCCCAGCATTTT. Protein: CASFRDRYSNQPQHF.